These 27 T cell receptor beta chains were sequenced from one sample in a study of cytomegalovirus exposure and HLA in healthy donors. Researchers ran the PCR with 60 Vbeta and 13 Jbeta primers. The protocol was immunoSEQ multiplex PCR, while the TCRdb copy is restricted to in-frame clones and leaves out a portion. The data hold more than 95,000 clones, with around 81% observed a single time. Sample: PBMCs. These receptors originate from a female donor in good health and CMV-seronegative.

J is TRBJ2-5 and V is TRBV4-1; 7 bases agree with TRBD1. Trimming removed 3 bases from V and 5 bases from J; junction bases left unmatched: 9. CDR1 and CDR2 (germline): MGHRA, YSYEKL. The CDR3 spans 15 residues. CDR3 DNA sequence: TGCGCCAGCAGCCAGTTGACAGGGTCCGGGGAGACCCAGTACTTC. Amino acids: CASSQLTGSGETQYF.

This chain uses TRBV6-4 with TRBJ2-1; 10 bases are shared with TRBD2. Germline V gene data show CDR1 as MRHNA and CDR2 as SNTAGT. J lost 3 bases, V lost 4 bases, and 6 bases had no gene match. The CDR3 runs to 16 residues. CDR3 sequence (DNA): TGTGCCAGCAGTGGTGAGCGGGGGGGGCGCTACAATGAGCAGTTCTTC. Its protein product is CASSGERGGRYNEQFF.

The chain couples TRBV15 to TRBJ2-1; D is unresolved. Per germline, CDR1 LNHNV and CDR2 YYDKDF (reference sequence). The CDR3 runs 14 residues. Trimming cost V 4 bases and J 4 bases, with 11 bases left between them. In DNA, the CDR3 is TGTGCCACCAGCACTCGAGACACATACAATGAGCAGTTCTTC. Translating gives CATSTRDTYNEQFF.

This clone was counted only a few times. This rearrangement joins TRBV28 to TRBJ1-5; D may be TRBD1 (6 bases). The germline V and J ends were trimmed by 4 bases and 4 bases, with 8 bases remaining between them. This CDR3 spans 13 amino acids. From germline, CDR1 is MDHEN and CDR2 SYDVKM. This CDR3 reads CASSSQGNQPQHF. CDR3 in DNA: TGTGCCAGCAGTTCACAGGGAAATCAGCCCCAGCATTTT.

This chain joins TRBV27 and TRBJ1-6, with 7 bases identical to TRBD1. J was trimmed by 3 bases and V by 4 bases; bases with no gene match: 3. The CDR3 length is 15 residues. The germline CDR1 and CDR2 sequences are MNHEY and SMNVEV (reference sequence). The CDR3 spells CASSSDRVYNSPLHF. The CDR3 bases are TGTGCCAGCAGTTCTGACAGGGTCTATAATTCACCCCTCCACTTT.

The chain carries TRBV7-9 and TRBJ1-2; D is undetermined. Germline V gene lookup returns CDR1 SEHNR and CDR2 FQNEAQ (reference sequence). V lost 1 base to trimming and J lost 4 bases, with 16 bases between them. This CDR3 has 16 residues. CDR3 in DNA: TGTGCCAGCAGCTTAGTTCTTAAGGAAGCGAGCTATGGCTACACCTTC. Translating gives CASSLVLKEASYGYTF.

This chain uses TRBV11-2 with TRBJ2-1; 13 nucleotides match TRBD2. Germline V gene sequence: CDR1 SGHAT, CDR2 FQNNGV. Trimming removed 5 bases from V and 0 bases from J; junction bases left unmatched: 7. This CDR3 comprises 18 residues. The CDR3 sequence is CASSPGTSGVSSYNEQFF. CDR3 nucleotides: TGTGCCAGCAGCCCTGGGACTAGCGGGGTTAGCTCCTACAATGAGCAGTTCTTC.

The J gene is TRBJ2-2, the V gene TRBV18; the match to TRBD1 covers 7 bases. The germline V gene encodes CDR1 KGHSH and CDR2 LQKENI. The CDR3 is 15 amino acids. V trimming: 3 bases; J trimming: 5 bases; junction bases outside the gene matches: 6. CDR3: CASSPSTGNTGELFF. CDR3 in DNA: TGTGCCAGCTCACCTTCGACAGGGAATACCGGGGAGCTGTTTTTT.

V and J are TRBV10-3 and TRBJ2-7; 8 bases agree with TRBD1. With V trimmed by 8 bases and J by 4 bases, 4 bases remained unmatched. The germline V gene has CDR1 ENHRY and CDR2 SYGVKD. The CDR3 has 12 residues. CDR3 coding DNA: TGTGCCATCCAGGACAGGGATTACGAGCAGTACTTC. This sequence encodes CAIQDRDYEQYF.

This chain connects TRBV5-1 to TRBJ2-3; TRBD2 aligns across 10 bases. The ends lost 0 bases at V and 0 bases at J; junction bases unmatched: 4. CDR1 is SGHRS and CDR2 is YFSETQ in the germline V gene. The CDR3 spans 17 residues. CDR3 amino acids: CASSLGLAGASTDTQYF. CDR3 bases: TGCGCCAGCAGCTTGGGGCTAGCGGGGGCGAGCACAGATACGCAGTATTTT.

The chain carries TRBV4-1 and TRBJ2-2, with 8 bases that match TRBD2. Unmatched junction bases numbered 11, after V lost 1 base and J lost 7 bases. CDR1 and CDR2 (germline): MGHRA, YSYEKL. The CDR3 contains 17 residues. The CDR3 loop is CASSQVASGHRGGELFF. CDR3 nucleotide sequence: TGCGCCAGCAGCCAAGTAGCTAGCGGGCATAGGGGCGGGGAGCTGTTTTTT.

The chain is built from TRBV4-1 and TRBJ2-7; 7 nucleotides align to TRBD1. The CDR3 runs 13 residues. CDR1 is MGHRA, CDR2 YSYEKL, per germline. Trimming at V came to 5 bases and at J to 2 bases, leaving 3 bases not matched to a gene. The CDR3 coding sequence is TGCGCCAGCAGCAACAGGGGAACCTACGAGCAGTACTTC. Amino acid sequence: CASSNRGTYEQYF.

The chain is built from TRBV11-2 and TRBJ2-3; the D gene is possibly TRBD2 (6 bases). Trimming took off 5 bases at V and 0 bases at J, with 12 bases between the two ends. The CDR3 is 15 amino acids. Germline CDR1 reads SGHAT; CDR2 reads FQNNGV. For the CDR3, the DNA is TGTGCCAGCAGCGTTAGCGGATCAAGCACAGATACGCAGTATTTT. It specifies CASSVSGSSTDTQYF. Full variable domain (remainder filled in from reference TRBV11-2 and TRBJ2-3): EAGVAQSPRYKIIEKRQSVAFWCNPISGHATLYWYQQILGQGPKLLIQFQNNGVVDDSQLPKDRFSAERLKGVDSTLKIQPAKLEDSAVYLCASSVSGSSTDTQYFGPGTRLTVL.

This chain joins TRBV27 and TRBJ1-4, with D unclear. V lost 7 bases and J 0 bases, leaving 15 bases between the germline ends. CDR1 MNHEY and CDR2 SMNVEV come from the germline V gene (reference sequence). The CDR3 runs to 16 residues. CDR3 in amino acids: CASKLILQATNEKLFF. The CDR3 bases are TGTGCCAGCAAGCTTATTCTCCAAGCAACTAATGAAAAACTGTTTTTT.

The chain joins TRBV19 to TRBJ1-2; D gene uncertain. This CDR3 contains 14 residues. CDR1 and CDR2 from the germline V gene are LNHDA and SQIVND (reference sequence). Trimming left V 4 bases short and J 4 bases short, with 13 bases between. CDR3 nucleotides: TGTGCCAGTAGTACCACAACCCGCCCCTATGGCTACACCTTC. Protein sequence: CASSTTTRPYGYTF.

This clone appeared a few times. V is TRBV29-1 and J is TRBJ2-7; TRBD2 is a possible D gene (5 bases). V lost 5 bases, J lost 0 bases, and 17 bases lay in between. The length of the CDR3 is 15 residues. CDR1 is SQVTM and CDR2 is ANQGSEA in the germline V gene. This CDR3 reads CSVSPAGRPSYEQYF. The CDR3, as DNA: TGCAGCGTTAGCCCGGCGGGCAGGCCCTCCTACGAGCAGTACTTC.

The chain employs TRBV6-1 and TRBJ2-4; TRBD2 agrees at 9 bases. CDR1 is MNHNS and CDR2 is SASEGT in the germline V gene. There are 15 residues in the CDR3. Trimming cost V 3 bases and J 5 bases; bases outside gene matches: 5. This CDR3 reads CASSERGGRENIQYF. Here the CDR3 DNA reads TGTGCCAGCAGTGAGCGGGGGGGCCGCGAAAACATTCAGTACTTC.

This clone was observed a few times. This chain connects TRBV30 to TRBJ1-2, with D unresolved. Germline CDR1 reads GTSNPN; CDR2 reads SVGIG (reference sequence). This CDR3 is 13 amino acids long. Deletions cut 2 bases from V and 1 base from J, with 8 bases between. CDR3 nucleotide sequence: TGTGCCTGGAGTCTCGGGATTAACTATGGCTACACCTTC. Amino acids: CAWSLGINYGYTF.

This CDR3 is CASSRGDRRETQYF. The CDR3 coding sequence is TGTGCCAGCAGCCGAGGGGACAGGAGAGAGACCCAGTACTTC. The rearrangement uses TRBV7-2 and TRBJ2-5, with 8 bases aligning to TRBD1. In germline, CDR1 is SGHTA, CDR2 FQGNSA. CDR3 length: 14 amino acids. V shed 5 bases and J 4 bases; nucleotides not matched to a gene: 6.

The chain employs TRBV6-4 and TRBJ1-4; perhaps TRBD1 as D (6 bases). The germline CDR1 and CDR2 sequences are MRHNA and SNTAGT. V was shortened by 3 bases and J by 8 bases, with 16 bases between the two germline ends. The CDR3 covers 15 residues. CDR3 sequence (DNA): TGTGCCAGCAGTGAAGCTGGGGGCACGCAAGAAAAACTGTTTTTT. As protein: CASSEAGGTQEKLFF.

The V gene is TRBV2, the J gene TRBJ2-5; 11 bases fit TRBD1. The DNA end is more similar to TRBJ2-7, so the J call may be wrong. Germline V CDR1 and CDR2: SNHLY, FYNNEI. The CDR3 contains 17 residues. Written as DNA, the CDR3 is TGTGCCAGCAGTGAAGAGAGGACGGGACAGGGGGCCTACGAGCAGTACTTC. It is translated as CASSEERTGQGAYEQYF.

This chain connects TRBV10-3 to TRBJ2-5; 9 bases align to TRBD1. The J call may be mistaken, given a closer DNA end match to TRBJ2-7. Germline V lookup: CDR1 ENHRY, CDR2 SYGVKD. The CDR3 spans 15 residues. The CDR3: CAISESTGGFYEQYF. In nucleotides, the CDR3 is TGTGCCATCAGTGAGTCTACAGGGGGCTTCTACGAGCAGTACTTC.

V usage is TRBV10-3 and J usage is TRBJ2-1; the D gene is possibly TRBD1 (5 bases). Germline loops: CDR1 ENHRY, CDR2 SYGVKD. V shed 0 bases and J shed 15 bases, with 12 bases lying between them. The CDR3 totals 12 residues. The CDR3 coding sequence is TGTGCCATCAGTGAGTCGCAGGGCGCGTCGTTCTTC. It yields the protein CAISESQGASFF.

The chain carries TRBV7-9 and TRBJ1-1, with D uncertain. The CDR3 runs 14 residues. The V end was cut by 5 bases, the J end by 8 bases, with 18 bases between. The germline gives CDR1 SEHNR, CDR2 FQNEAQ (reference sequence). CDR3 sequence (DNA): TGTGCCAGCAGCGGCAGCGGGGTAGTCTCCGAAGCTTTCTTT. Protein: CASSGSGVVSEAFF.

Comment on this clone: Other DNA sequences within the sample encode an identical CDR3. This chain connects TRBV5-1 to TRBJ1-1; the D gene is possibly TRBD1 (6 bases). Germline V lookup: CDR1 SGHRS, CDR2 YFSETQ. The V end lost 0 bases, the J end lost 2 bases, and 8 bases lay between the germline ends. The CDR3 is made up of 14 amino acids. CDR3 nucleotides: TGCGCCAGCAGCTTGGGGGGGGGCAACACTGAAGCTTTCTTT. Amino acids: CASSLGGGNTEAFF.

The sample holds a few counts of this clone. The chain has TRBV28 and TRBJ2-4, with D possibly matching TRBD2 (5 bases). The CDR3 has 15 residues. V was cut by 9 bases and J by 4 bases, with 19 bases left in between. Germline V gene lookup returns CDR1 MDHEN and CDR2 SYDVKM. Written as DNA, the CDR3 is TGTGCCAGTGAGGAACCGGGGTCAGTTAAAAACATTCAGTACTTC. Its protein product is CASEEPGSVKNIQYF.

The rearrangement joins TRBV19 to TRBJ2-5, with D maybe TRBD1 (5 bases). Germline values: CDR1 LNHDA, CDR2 SQIVND (reference sequence). Deletions cut 3 bases from V and 0 bases from J, with 20 bases between. The CDR3 is made up of 18 amino acids. This CDR3 is CASSIRGPGQRNQETQYF. DNA of the CDR3: TGTGCCAGTAGTATTAGGGGCCCGGGTCAACGCAACCAAGAGACCCAGTACTTC. The full variable domain, completed using reference TRBV19 and TRBJ2-5, is DGGITQSPKYLFRKEGQNVTLSCEQNLNHDAMYWYRQDPGQGLRLIYYSQIVNDFQKGDIAEGYSVSREKKESFPLTVTSAQKNPTAFYLCASSIRGPGQRNQETQYFGPGTRLLVL.